This TCR beta chain was identified during a study of blood T cell repertoires in COVID-19. Study at large: Acute and convalescent COVID-19 specimens originated in the United States, Italy and Spain. PBMCs, B-cell-depleted T cells, or T cells were the source of the cDNA or gDNA that made up the material.

In this sample, this clone turned up once. There are 13 residues in the CDR3. Germline loops: CDR1 SGHKS, CDR2 YYEKEE (reference sequence). The junction had 4 bases not matched to a gene; V was cut back by 4 bases and J by 4 bases. Original processing notes: Counts of nucleated cells, estimated from reference gene primer amplification, were obtained. Sequencing was performed with immunoSEQ multiplex PCR; in TCRdb, only in-frame clones are kept and a portion is missing. The DNA gave D and trimming, while V, J and clone size come from that table. The sample records 110,000 or so clones, roughly nine tenths being singletons.

V usage is TRBV5-5 and J usage is TRBJ1-2, with TRBD1 matching over 7 bases. Sequenced input: peripheral blood. The receptor comes from a human donor in a cohort sampled during active COVID-19. In nucleotides, the CDR3 is TGTGCCAGCAGCCGGGACAGATCCTATGGCTACACCTTC. This translates into CASSRDRSYGYTF.